This T cell receptor (beta chain) was sequenced in a study of blood T cells in healthy people across ages. A second PCR of roughly 7 to 11 cycles used a sample-barcoded 5' primer and a J-beta primer mix. Individual samples furnished no less than 3 million CDR3-containing paired-end reads apiece. TCRdb re-called the 5' RACE reads with MiXCR, one entry per CDR3 protein. Of around 1.7 million distinct CDR3 sequences detected, approximately 28% appear once; the ten largest clones hold more than 6%. Whenever a sample was processed, at least 6.5 million PBMCs were isolated. Points on this clonotype: The antigen remains undetermined.

Notes on the study in general: Strongly correlated with naive T cell percentage was TCR beta diversity.

This CDR3 is built from 14 residues. Germline trimming cut 10 bases from V and 7 bases from J; bases unmatched to any gene: 11. Germline values: CDR1 MDHEN, CDR2 SYDVKM. Sequencing was done on a sample of blood. The origin of this receptor is a woman under 40 in good health. The chain recombines TRBV28 with TRBJ1-5, with TRBD1 identical over 9 bases. This chain's CDR3 is CATGDRDRWQPQHF. The CDR3 coding sequence is TGTGCCACAGGGGACAGGGACCGTTGGCAGCCCCAGCATTTT.